This is a list of T cell receptor beta chains from one sample in a study of blood T cell repertoires in COVID-19. The data were produced by immunoSEQ multiplex PCR, yet TCRdb's version contains in-frame clones alone and is incomplete. In the table there are 100,000 to 150,000 clones, roughly 79% of which are singletons. The sample taken for sequencing was peripheral blood. Receptor source: a man in his 70s with acute or convalescent COVID-19. The CDR3 runs from the conserved cysteine through the conserved F or W. Fields, in order: clone size, D gene, J gene, V gene, CDR3 DNA, CDR3 protein. D genes are given only for firm matches. Only some rows state a clone size, as once, few, many or a class for expanded clones.

abundance: -; d_gene: TRBD2; j_gene: TRBJ2-5; v_gene: TRBV19; CDR3nt: TGTGCCAGTAGTACTAGCGGGGGGCCACAGACCCAGTACTTC; CDR3aa: CASSTSGGPQTQYF
abundance: -; d_gene: TRBD1; j_gene: TRBJ2-7; v_gene: TRBV19; CDR3nt: TGTGCCAGTAGTATCCTTATCGGGACAGGGCCCTACGAGCAGTACTTC; CDR3aa: CASSILIGTGPYEQYF
abundance: -; d_gene: -; j_gene: TRBJ2-1; v_gene: TRBV27; CDR3nt: TGTGCCACTTCTAGGCGAGGGTCCTACAATGAGCAGTTCTTC; CDR3aa: CATSRRGSYNEQFF
abundance: -; d_gene: -; j_gene: TRBJ1-5; v_gene: TRBV10-3; CDR3nt: TGTGCCATCAGTGAGGGACAGAATCAGCCCCAGCATTTT; CDR3aa: CAISEGQNQPQHF
abundance: -; d_gene: -; j_gene: TRBJ2-1; v_gene: TRBV6-5; CDR3nt: TGTGCCAGCAGTTACTCCCTTACTAGATACAATGAGCAGTTCTTC; CDR3aa: CASSYSLTRYNEQFF
abundance: -; d_gene: TRBD2; j_gene: TRBJ2-3; v_gene: TRBV7-2; CDR3nt: TGTGCCAGCAGCCCGTTTCCGGGACTAGCGGGGAGAGATACGCAGTATTTT; CDR3aa: CASSPFPGLAGRDTQYF
abundance: -; d_gene: -; j_gene: TRBJ2-3; v_gene: TRBV4-1; CDR3nt: TGCGCCAGCAGCCAAGCCCCGACAGGCTATGGCACAGATACGCAGTATTTT; CDR3aa: CASSQAPTGYGTDTQYF
abundance: -; d_gene: -; j_gene: TRBJ2-3; v_gene: TRBV4-2; CDR3nt: TGTGCCAGCAGCCGCCTGGTTCCACCAGCGGACACAGATACGCAGTATTTT; CDR3aa: CASSRLVPPADTDTQYF
abundance: -; d_gene: -; j_gene: TRBJ2-4; v_gene: TRBV7-2; CDR3nt: TGTGCCAGCAGTTCCCAGGGTTCCAAAAACATTCAGTACTTC; CDR3aa: CASSSQGSKNIQYF
abundance: -; d_gene: -; j_gene: TRBJ1-2; v_gene: TRBV7-2; CDR3nt: TGTGCCAGCAGCTTAGTTGGCAGGGAAACTTATGGCTACACCTTC; CDR3aa: CASSLVGRETYGYTF
abundance: -; d_gene: -; j_gene: TRBJ2-7; v_gene: TRBV4-1; CDR3nt: TGCGCCAGCAGCCAAGGATGGGGGCAGGCCTACGAGCAGTACTTC; CDR3aa: CASSQGWGQAYEQYF
abundance: few; d_gene: -; j_gene: TRBJ1-5; v_gene: TRBV6-6; CDR3nt: TGTGCCAGCAGTCAACAGGGACATCAGCCCCAGCATTTT; CDR3aa: CASSQQGHQPQHF
abundance: -; d_gene: -; j_gene: TRBJ2-5; v_gene: TRBV7-2; CDR3nt: TGTGCCAGCAGCCTGAGGGGGGGTCAGTGGGAGACCCAGTACTTC; CDR3aa: CASSLRGGQWETQYF
abundance: -; d_gene: -; j_gene: TRBJ1-2; v_gene: TRBV4-3; CDR3nt: TGCGCCAGCAGCCAAGAAGGGGTGTCTAATGGCTACACCTTC; CDR3aa: CASSQEGVSNGYTF
abundance: few; d_gene: TRBD1; j_gene: TRBJ2-7; v_gene: TRBV6-1; CDR3nt: TGTGCCAGCAGTGAAGAGTGGTGGACAGGGAATCGGCGGAGGACCTACGAGCAGTACTTC; CDR3aa: CASSEEWWTGNRRRTYEQYF
abundance: -; d_gene: -; j_gene: TRBJ2-5; v_gene: TRBV18; CDR3nt: TGTGCCAGCTCACCACGAACAGTACAAGAGACCCAGTACTTC; CDR3aa: CASSPRTVQETQYF
abundance: -; d_gene: -; j_gene: TRBJ2-1; v_gene: TRBV9; CDR3nt: TGTGCCAGCAGCGTAGATGTAGCCTCCTACAATGAGCAGTTCTTC; CDR3aa: CASSVDVASYNEQFF
abundance: -; d_gene: -; j_gene: TRBJ1-5; v_gene: TRBV5-6; CDR3nt: TGTGCCAGCAGCCCTCGGCCTACAGGGTTGGGGCAGCCCCAGCATTTT; CDR3aa: CASSPRPTGLGQPQHF
abundance: once; d_gene: TRBD1; j_gene: TRBJ1-6; v_gene: TRBV14; CDR3nt: TGTGCCAGCAGCCAGGGACAGGGGGCTAATTCACCCCTCCACTTT; CDR3aa: CASSQGQGANSPLHF
abundance: -; d_gene: -; j_gene: TRBJ2-5; v_gene: TRBV28; CDR3nt: TGTGCCAGCAGTTTAACTTTCCTCCAAGAGACCCAGTACTTC; CDR3aa: CASSLTFLQETQYF
abundance: -; d_gene: TRBD2; j_gene: TRBJ2-2; v_gene: TRBV6-6; CDR3nt: TGTGCCAGCAGCCTAAGACCCCCAATGATAGCGGGGGCTCCGAACACCGGGGAGCTGTTTTTT; CDR3aa: CASSLRPPMIAGAPNTGELFF
abundance: -; d_gene: -; j_gene: TRBJ2-1; v_gene: TRBV24-1; CDR3nt: TGTGCCACCAGTGACCCGCGACGGGGGAATGAGCAGTTCTTC; CDR3aa: CATSDPRRGNEQFF
abundance: -; d_gene: TRBD1; j_gene: TRBJ2-4; v_gene: TRBV9; CDR3nt: TGTGCCAGCAGCGCGGACAGGGGGAAAAACATTCAGTACTTC; CDR3aa: CASSADRGKNIQYF
abundance: few; d_gene: -; j_gene: TRBJ2-5; v_gene: TRBV5-1; CDR3nt: TGCGCCAGCAGCTTGGCGGGTTTCCGAGAGACCCAGTACTTC; CDR3aa: CASSLAGFRETQYF
abundance: -; d_gene: TRBD2; j_gene: TRBJ2-1; v_gene: TRBV2; CDR3nt: TGTGCCAGCAGTGAGAGCGGGGGGCGTTACAATGAGCAGTTCTTC; CDR3aa: CASSESGGRYNEQFF
abundance: -; d_gene: TRBD1; j_gene: TRBJ1-1; v_gene: TRBV24-1; CDR3nt: TGTGCCACCAGTGCGGGACAGGGGAACACTGAAGCTTTCTTT; CDR3aa: CATSAGQGNTEAFF
abundance: -; d_gene: TRBD2; j_gene: TRBJ2-3; v_gene: TRBV4-2; CDR3nt: TGTGCCAGCAGCCAAGATATAGCGGGGCGGAGCACAGATACGCAGTATTTT; CDR3aa: CASSQDIAGRSTDTQYF
abundance: once; d_gene: TRBD2; j_gene: TRBJ2-7; v_gene: TRBV18; CDR3nt: TGTGCCAGCTCAACAAACCCGACTAGCGGGGGATACGAGCAGTACTTC; CDR3aa: CASSTNPTSGGYEQYF
abundance: -; d_gene: -; j_gene: TRBJ2-1; v_gene: TRBV19; CDR3nt: TGTGCCAGTACAGACAGAGACAATGAGCAGTTCTTC; CDR3aa: CASTDRDNEQFF
abundance: -; d_gene: TRBD1; j_gene: TRBJ2-2; v_gene: TRBV24-1; CDR3nt: TGTGCCACCAGTGAACTGGACAGGGGGCGCAACACCGGGGAGCTGTTTTTT; CDR3aa: CATSELDRGRNTGELFF
abundance: once; d_gene: TRBD2; j_gene: TRBJ2-1; v_gene: TRBV5-4; CDR3nt: TGTGCCAGCAGCTTGGCCAGCGGGGGCTATAGCTCCTACAATGAGCAGTTCTTC; CDR3aa: CASSLASGGYSSYNEQFF
abundance: -; d_gene: -; j_gene: TRBJ1-2; v_gene: TRBV2; CDR3nt: TGTGCCAGCAGTGTTGGGACATCGGTCTACACCTTC; CDR3aa: CASSVGTSVYTF